Listed below are T cell receptor beta chains from one sample, sequenced in a study of human T cells and chemical hapten exposure. Each CDR3 protein is one row after TCRdb ran MiXCR on the RACE reads. This table holds fewer than 400,000 distinct CDR3 sequences, approximately 6.3% found once. The sample consisted of whole blood, taken in connection with sensitization to the hapten diphenylcyclopropenone (DPC). Receptor source: a woman aged 18-35 years with alopecia areata. Some clones in this sample may be carry-over from other donors' samples. Both conserved end residues are part of each CDR3. A D gene is named only where the DNA matches it firmly. Some rows mark clone size as missing; the rest say once, few, many or name a class of expanded clone.

clone_size: many; j_call: TRBJ2-1; v_call: TRBV27; d_call: .; cdr3_nt: TGTGCCAGCAGTTCGGGGGCCGCCTACAATGAGCAGTTCTTC; cdr3_aa: CASSSGAAYNEQFF
clone_size: .; j_call: TRBJ1-2; v_call: TRBV29-1; d_call: .; cdr3_nt: TGCAGCGTTCACCTATTTACGGGACGGAGAAATGGCTACACCTTC; cdr3_aa: CSVHLFTGRRNGYTF
clone_size: few; j_call: TRBJ1-6; v_call: TRBV20-1; d_call: .; cdr3_nt: TGCAGTGCTAGAAAAGGACAGCTTTATAATTCACCCCTCCACTTT; cdr3_aa: CSARKGQLYNSPLHF
clone_size: few; j_call: TRBJ2-5; v_call: TRBV7-9; d_call: .; cdr3_nt: TGTGCCAGCAGCCCTTTTCTCCGGTCGGGCGAGACCCAGTACTTC; cdr3_aa: CASSPFLRSGETQYF
clone_size: few; j_call: TRBJ1-2; v_call: TRBV6-5; d_call: TRBD1; cdr3_nt: TGTGCCAGCAGTTCCTGGACAGGGGGCTATGGCTACACCTTC; cdr3_aa: CASSSWTGGYGYTF
clone_size: few; j_call: TRBJ2-3; v_call: TRBV13; d_call: .; cdr3_nt: TGTGCCAGCAGCGGTACCGTGAGAGATACGCAGTATTTT; cdr3_aa: CASSGTVRDTQYF
clone_size: .; j_call: TRBJ2-7; v_call: TRBV10-3; d_call: TRBD1; cdr3_nt: TGTGCCATCAGGGGGACAGATTTCTACGAGCAGTACTTC; cdr3_aa: CAIRGTDFYEQYF
clone_size: few; j_call: TRBJ1-2; v_call: TRBV5-6; d_call: .; cdr3_nt: TGTGCCAGCAGCTTGGAATGGGGCGCGGACGACTACACCTTC; cdr3_aa: CASSLEWGADDYTF
clone_size: many; j_call: TRBJ1-1; v_call: TRBV28; d_call: TRBD1; cdr3_nt: TGTGCCAGCAGTCAACGGGACAGGGGCACTGAAGCTTTCTTT; cdr3_aa: CASSQRDRGTEAFF
clone_size: few; j_call: TRBJ2-3; v_call: TRBV20-1; d_call: .; cdr3_nt: TGCAGTGCCGCCATAGGGACTTCAGATACGCAGTATTTT; cdr3_aa: CSAAIGTSDTQYF
clone_size: many; j_call: TRBJ2-7; v_call: TRBV4-1; d_call: TRBD2; cdr3_nt: TGCGCCAGCAGCCAAGATAACATGGGACTAGCCGGGGAGCAGTACTTC; cdr3_aa: CASSQDNMGLAGEQYF
clone_size: .; j_call: TRBJ1-1; v_call: TRBV7-4; d_call: .; cdr3_nt: TGTGCCAGCAGCAAATCTCGTGGACAGATGAACACTGAAGCTTTCTTT; cdr3_aa: CASSKSRGQMNTEAFF